This T cell receptor beta chain was obtained from a study of blood T cells in healthy people across ages (dated by TCRdb to between 2014 and 2017). Regarding the study in general: In model experiments, roughly one uniquely barcoded TCR beta cDNA molecule per two T cells was captured by template switching. Age-related changes in TCR beta repertoire diversity were measured in the study by deep sequencing normalized with unique cDNA molecular identifiers. The donors were split into four age groups: young (average 16 years), middle-aged (39), aged (62) and long-lived (roughly 80). To avoid experimental bias, donors of different ages were spread randomly across the sequencing lanes. For two donors (one aged 18 to 29 and one aged 80 or older), the study analyzed two additional independent replicas of 1 million unique cDNA reads from the same blood draw.

Taken from the germline V gene, the CDR1 and CDR2 loops are MDHEN and SYDVKM. Ends trimmed: V by 3 bases, J by 3 bases; bases unmatched to a gene: 8. From cysteine to phenylalanine, the CDR3 is 15 amino acids long. CDR3 DNA only is kept here, 45 bases in frame from base 1. General study outcomes and caveats: Compared with the aged group, more naive CD4+ T cells, fewer expanded clones and increased TCR diversity were shown by the long-lived group, suggesting age selection. Donor CMV infection status was unknown, potentially confounding age-related changes in expanded clonotypes. As age increased, observed TCR beta diversity per million T cells dropped in a roughly linear way, and a significant reduction was already evident by age about 40. Since profiling was done on bulk unsorted PBMCs, naive and antigen-experienced compartments could not be conclusively compared. Estimates of total diversity based on one million sequenced T cells were considered lower bounds and underestimates. Observed TCR beta diversity correlated strongly with the percentage of naive T cells measured by flow cytometry.

The donors were 40 or so Caucasian individuals from Russia, aged roughly 6 to 100 years, who were systemically healthy. Each donor gave approximately 9.4 milliliters of peripheral blood, drawn into EDTA-treated Vacutainer tubes. Ficoll-Paque density-gradient centrifugation was used to isolate PBMCs, with at least 7 million obtained per sample. Trizol reagent was used to extract total RNA from PBMCs, with at least 6 micrograms per sample. Naive CD45RAhigh/CD27high T cell percentages were measured by flow cytometry on a PBMC aliquot from every donor. This clonotype appeared once. It lacks a known antigen. The record has no base qualities; no much larger clone is one base away. Receptor libraries were prepared by 5' RACE. For sequencing, an Illumina HiSeq 2500 was employed. A second roughly 6 to 12 cycle PCR used a sample-barcoded 5' primer and a J-beta primer mix. Each TCR beta cDNA molecule received a unique molecular identifier from a template-switch 5' adaptor carrying 12 random nucleotides. Each sample yielded at least 3 million CDR3-containing paired-end reads. All of the RNA was converted into first-strand cDNA using the Mint cDNA synthesis kit, with a TRBC-specific oligonucleotide serving as the primer. After uracil-DNA glycosylase treatment, a first 18-cycle PCR used universal primers M1SS and BC2_uni_R on all cDNA. From the authors' description of their analysis: Each sample was normalized by randomly selecting 1 million high-quality reads, each carrying a distinct molecular identifier. Instead of being binned into consensus sequences, reads that shared molecular identifiers were thrown out. MiTCR, with a Q25 quality threshold and the strictest error-elimination algorithm, was used for CDR3 identification, clonotype clustering and error correction. A nonparametric unseen species model with Euler transformation was used to estimate lower-bound total TCR beta diversity. TCRdb cleaned the public reads at Q25 with fastp, built clones with MiXCR and kept in-frame beta chains. Rows with a matching CDR3 protein are joined into one entry that keeps the most common DNA and genes. TCRdb assigned the V and J calls; the authors' analysis was not used. The sample table holds roughly 1,800,000 distinct CDR3 sequences, of which about 50% were seen once. The ten top clones hold around 2.1% of the sample.

The source material was blood. Rearrangement joined TRBV28 to TRBJ2-7, with 7 junctional bases fitting TRBD1. This receptor was taken from a woman aged 40 to 50 in good health. The sequenced DNA is TGTGCCAGCAGTTTCCCAGACAGGGCCGTCTACGAGCAGTACTTC. Translated, it gives CASSFPDRAVYEQYF.